Detailed here is one T cell receptor (beta chain). The data were taken from a study of blood T cell repertoires in COVID-19. Across the study: Collection of acute and convalescent COVID-19 samples took place in the United States, Italy and Spain.

Libraries were prepared by immunoSEQ multiplex PCR; TCRdb keeps only in-frame clonotypes and omits some of them. The data hold 450,000 or so clones, with 90% observed a single time. Source material: PBMCs or T cells enriched from blood (not recorded which). This receptor was identified in a man in his late teens or twenties who had recovered from COVID-19.

The CDR3 loop is CASSLGTASSYGYTF. The DNA for the CDR3 is TGCGCCAGCAGCTTGGGGACAGCCTCCTCCTATGGCTACACCTTC. This sequence joins TRBV5-1 and TRBJ1-2; maybe TRBD1 (6 bases). The CDR3 runs to 15 residues. The V end was cut by 0 bases, the J end by 4 bases, with 13 bases between. The germline V gene encodes CDR1 SGHRS and CDR2 YFSETQ.